Sequencing of this T cell receptor (beta chain) was carried out in a study of a mutant IDH1 vaccine in newly diagnosed glioma. Whole-study context: The initiation of vaccination occurred 4-6 weeks after radiotherapy alone, or with temozolomide cycles. Earlier therapy was either radiotherapy, temozolomide, or both, and most got both. Overall study findings and caveats: Evidence of vaccine-induced immune responses was documented in over 85% of patients.

Regarding time point: week 47, end of study. Vaccination comprised doses that each held 300 ug of mutant IDH1 20-mer peptide, plus topical imiquimod. Across weeks 1, 3, 5, 7, 11, 15, 19 and 23, patients received a vaccination each time, eight in all. Concerning this clone: Its antigen is undetermined.

Profiled with immunoSEQ multiplex PCR; TCRdb holds only in-frame clones, not every one. The sample holds some 38,000 clones, roughly 70% seen once. The receptor comes from a man aged 40-49 years with glioma. Here the sequenced sample was PBMCs, taken from a glioma patient whose treatment included an IDH1 peptide vaccine.

The CDR3 coding sequence is TGTGCCAGCAGCCCCGGAAGGGAGACCCAGTACTTC. Translation: CASSPGRETQYF. The V and J genes are TRBV7-6 and TRBJ2-5; no definite D call. The CDR3 runs to 12 residues. V lost 5 bases to trimming and J lost 5 bases, with 9 bases between them. CDR1 and CDR2 (germline): SGHVS, FNYEAQ. Supplemented by reference TRBV7-6 and TRBJ2-5, the full variable domain reads GAGVSQSPRYKVTKRGQDVALRCDPISGHVSLYWYRQALGQGPEFLTYFNYEAQQDKSGLPNDRFSAERPEGSISTLTIQRTEQRDSAMYRCASSPGRETQYFGPGTRLLVL.